The present T cell receptor beta chain was sequenced within a study of shared clonotypes between healthy human individuals. A split of CD4+ cells into CD45RA+ naive and CD45RA-negative memory subsets was performed. This CDR3 spans 18 amino acids. Germline loops: CDR1 LNHDA, CDR2 SQIVND (reference sequence). Trimming left V 3 bases short and J 2 bases short, with 20 bases between. A word on this clone: Antigen specificity is unknown.

Study-level points and caveats: Investigators collected only blood, and repertoires in tissues likely differ. Even with large depth, rarefaction showed that sorted-subset sequencing was incomplete.

The data were produced by immunoSEQ multiplex PCR, yet TCRdb's version contains in-frame clones alone and is incomplete. The repertoire holds approximately 2.1 million clones, with over 90% as singletons. The sequenced sample consisted of naive CD4+ T cells from PBMCs. As to subset: CD45RA+ positively selected. The sequence derives from a man aged 18 to 29 in good health. Some clones in this sample may be carry-over from other donors' samples. This chain links TRBV19 with TRBJ1-3; maybe TRBD1 (5 bases). CDR3 bases: TGTGCCAGTAGTATCGGTGCCGTTGGAGCAGGGCCTGGAAACACCATATATTTT. This encodes CASSIGAVGAGPGNTIYF.